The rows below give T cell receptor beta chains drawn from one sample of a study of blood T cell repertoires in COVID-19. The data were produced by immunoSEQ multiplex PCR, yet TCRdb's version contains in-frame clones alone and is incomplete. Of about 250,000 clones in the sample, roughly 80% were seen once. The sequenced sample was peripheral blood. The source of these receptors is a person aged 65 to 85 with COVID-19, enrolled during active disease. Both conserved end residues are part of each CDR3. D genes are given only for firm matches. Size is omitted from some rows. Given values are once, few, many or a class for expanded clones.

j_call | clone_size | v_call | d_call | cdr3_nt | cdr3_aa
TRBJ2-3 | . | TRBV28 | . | TGTGCCAGCAGTTTAGGGGACTCAGGTACGCAGTATTTT | CASSLGDSGTQYF
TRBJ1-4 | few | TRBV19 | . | TGTGCCAGTAGCCCTGGGGGAGGGTCGATCGAACTGTTTTTT | CASSPGGGSIELFF
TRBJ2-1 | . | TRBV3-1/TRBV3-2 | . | TGTGCCAGCAGCCAAGAGGCAGTGTGGGGCGCCTACAATGAGCAGTTCTTC | CASSQEAVWGAYNEQFF
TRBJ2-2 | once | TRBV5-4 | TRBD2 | TGTGCCAGCAGCTTAGCGGGTGGCGGGGGCACCGGGGAGCTGTTTTTT | CASSLAGGGGTGELFF
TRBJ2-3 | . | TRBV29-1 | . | TGCAGCACTATCAGGGGCCCAGATACGCAGTATTTT | CSTIRGPDTQYF
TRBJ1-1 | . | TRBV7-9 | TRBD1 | TGTGCCAGCAGCCATGTTTCGGGGACAGGGGGGTTCATGAACACTGAAGCTTTCTTT | CASSHVSGTGGFMNTEAFF
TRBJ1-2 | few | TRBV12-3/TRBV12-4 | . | TGTGCCAGTGGGTTGAGGGTCTATGGCTACACCTTC | CASGLRVYGYTF
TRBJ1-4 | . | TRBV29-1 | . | TGCAGCGTTGGGGCTGCAACTAATGAAAAACTGTTTTTT | CSVGAATNEKLFF
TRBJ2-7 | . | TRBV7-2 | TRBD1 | TGTGCCAGCAGCTTACTATCTGGGACAGGGGTATCCGACGAGCAGTACTTC | CASSLLSGTGVSDEQYF
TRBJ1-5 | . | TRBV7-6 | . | TGTGCCAGCAGCTTAGAGGCAGGGCCTTATAGCAATCAGCCCCAGCATTTT | CASSLEAGPYSNQPQHF
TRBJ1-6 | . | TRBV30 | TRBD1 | TGTGCCTGGAGTAGACAGGGGTATAATTCACCCCTCCACTTT | CAWSRQGYNSPLHF
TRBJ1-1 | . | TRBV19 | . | TGTGCCAGTAAAAGATCCGTGGCTAACACTGAAGCTTTCTTT | CASKRSVANTEAFF
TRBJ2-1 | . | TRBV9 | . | TGTGCCAGCAGCGTAGTTTCGGGGGATGAGCAGTTCTTC | CASSVVSGDEQFF
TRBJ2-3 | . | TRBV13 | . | TGTGCCGGCCCACCGGAGGGATGTACAGATACGCAGTATTTT | CAGPPEGCTDTQYF
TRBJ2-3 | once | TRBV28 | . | TGTGCCAGCAGTTACGTGGGGGGACTGATTACAGATACGCAGTATTTT | CASSYVGGLITDTQYF
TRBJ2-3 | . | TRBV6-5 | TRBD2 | TGTGCCACCACAGCGGGGGGCCCCCCGGGGTATTTT | CATTAGGPPGYF
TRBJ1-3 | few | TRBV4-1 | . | TGCGCCAGCAGCCAAGACAGGTCGACTGGAAACACCATATATTTT | CASSQDRSTGNTIYF
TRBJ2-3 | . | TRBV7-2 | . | TGTGCCAGCAGCTTAGCCCCCGGCACAGATACGCAGTATTTT | CASSLAPGTDTQYF
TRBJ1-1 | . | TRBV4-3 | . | TGCGCCAGCAGCCCAAACCTGGGGGCAAACACTGAAGCTTTCTTT | CASSPNLGANTEAFF